The 27 T cell receptor beta chains presented below share a single source sample, sequenced in a study of blood T cell repertoires in COVID-19. TCRdb's table, derived via immunoSEQ multiplex PCR, lists solely in-frame clones and lacks some. The profile shows hundreds of thousands of clones, around 88% of them singletons. The specimen was peripheral blood. Source of these receptors: a woman in her twenties or thirties who had recovered from COVID-19.

To note about this clone: Other DNA sequences from this sample encode an identical CDR3 as well. This chain links TRBV28 with TRBJ1-1; perhaps TRBD1 as D (5 bases). V was trimmed by 4 bases and J by 8 bases, leaving 14 bases between them. The CDR3 contains 13 residues. CDR1 and CDR2 from the germline V gene are MDHEN and SYDVKM. CDR3 loop: CASSSPGGTEAFF. In DNA form, the CDR3 reads TGTGCCAGCAGTTCCCCGGGGGGGACGGAAGCTTTCTTT.

The V gene is TRBV5-1, the J gene TRBJ1-1; 10 bases agree with TRBD1. J gave up 1 base and V 4 bases, and 10 bases lay outside the gene matches. From germline, CDR1 is SGHRS and CDR2 YFSETQ. There are 17 residues in the CDR3. CDR3 nucleotide sequence: TGCGCCAGCAGCCTACCCAGGACAGGGGGACCGAACACTGAAGCTTTCTTT. Its translation is CASSLPRTGGPNTEAFF.

The chain combines TRBV18 with TRBJ1-2, with D hard to call. The CDR3 extends over 16 amino acids. Germline CDR1 reads KGHSH; CDR2 reads LQKENI. The germline V and J ends were trimmed by 6 bases and 3 bases, with 20 bases remaining between them. The CDR3: CASSLSGVGGDYGYTF. The CDR3 region has the DNA TGTGCCAGCTCCCTTTCTGGGGTCGGCGGGGACTATGGCTACACCTTC.

V usage is TRBV6-1 and J usage is TRBJ1-2, with TRBD1 matching over 9 bases. This CDR3 is 14 amino acids long. Trimming removed 2 bases from V and 4 bases from J; junction bases left unmatched: 2. Germline V lookup: CDR1 MNHNS, CDR2 SASEGT. The CDR3: CASSETGGFYGYTF. The CDR3 nucleotides are TGTGCCAGCAGTGAAACAGGGGGCTTCTATGGCTACACCTTC.

There are a few counts of this clone. The V and J genes are TRBV5-1 and TRBJ2-7; TRBD1 aligns across 10 bases. J gave up 9 bases and V 4 bases, and 10 bases lay outside the gene matches. Germline CDR1 and CDR2: SGHRS and YFSETQ. This CDR3 contains 14 residues. As DNA, the CDR3 is TGCGCCAGCAGCGAAGCCGGGACAGGGGAGGCGCAGTACTTC. Translated, it gives CASSEAGTGEAQYF.

A note on this clone: The sample carries other DNA sequences with the same CDR3. The CDR3 protein is CASSRGRDTGELFF. The DNA of the CDR3 is TGTGCCAGCAGCCGAGGGCGGGACACCGGGGAGCTGTTTTTT. V and J are TRBV11-2 and TRBJ2-2; D possibly corresponds to TRBD2 (5 bases). The CDR3 has 14 amino acids. Germline loops: CDR1 SGHAT, CDR2 FQNNGV. V gave up 5 bases and J gave up 3 bases, with 10 bases separating them.

In its sample, this clone was seen once. The V call is TRBV7-8, the J call TRBJ2-5; TRBD2 matches at 7 bases. Germline V lookup: CDR1 SGHVS, CDR2 FQNEAQ. The V segment lost 5 bases and the J segment 2 bases; nucleotides outside the gene matches: 8. The CDR3 covers 15 residues. The CDR3: CASSRVLRGQETQYF. The CDR3, as DNA: TGTGCCAGCAGCCGTGTCTTGCGGGGGCAAGAGACCCAGTACTTC.

CDR3 coding DNA: TGTGCCAGCTCACCACTACAGGGGGTCGACACTGAAGCTTTCTTT. As protein: CASSPLQGVDTEAFF. This chain joins TRBV18 and TRBJ1-1; 8 positions agree with TRBD1. The CDR3 length is 15 residues. Germline CDR1 KGHSH, CDR2 LQKENI. With 1 base clipped from V and 3 bases from J, the junction kept 4 bases outside the gene matches. Based on the CDR3 plus reference TRBV18 and TRBJ1-1, the full variable domain is NAGVMQNPRHLVRRRGQEARLRCSPMKGHSHVYWYRQLPEEGLKFMVYLQKENIIDESGMPKERFSAEFPKEGPSILRIQQVVRGDSAAYFCASSPLQGVDTEAFFGQGTRLTVV.

The rearrangement uses TRBV15 and TRBJ2-5; a weak D match, TRBD1 (6 bases). Germline-derived CDR1 and CDR2 are LNHNV and YYDKDF (reference sequence). The CDR3 is 14 amino acids. With 5 bases removed from V and 5 bases from J, the gap between germline ends came to 15 bases. The CDR3 nucleotides are TGTGCCACCAGCGGAGTTACAGGGCGGGAGACCCAGTACTTC. Translated: CATSGVTGRETQYF.

CDR3 DNA sequence: TGTGCCACCAGCAGTGGAGGGGATGAGCAGTTCTTC. It is translated as CATSSGGDEQFF. The chain carries TRBV15 and TRBJ2-1, with a possible D match to TRBD2 (6 bases). Germline CDR1 reads LNHNV; CDR2 reads YYDKDF (reference sequence). V was shortened by 3 bases and J by 8 bases, with 8 bases between the two germline ends. This CDR3 has 12 amino acids.

V and J are TRBV6-5 and TRBJ1-3; the D gene is possibly TRBD1 (6 bases). V gave up 8 bases and J gave up 0 bases, with 11 bases separating them. The CDR3 runs 14 residues. Looked up from germline, CDR1 is MNHEY and CDR2 is SVGAGI. CDR3 nucleotide sequence: TGTGCCAGCGGACAGCCGTACTCTGGAAACACCATATATTTT. This translates into CASGQPYSGNTIYF.

This rearrangement joins TRBV4-2 to TRBJ2-5, with TRBD2 matching over 8 bases. CDR3 size: 17 residues. Germline values: CDR1 LGHNA, CDR2 YNFKEQ. The J segment lost 4 bases and the V segment lost 4 bases, leaving 14 bases of the junction unmatched. The CDR3 coding sequence is TGTGCCAGCAGCCGATACCCCTTGCGGGGGGCGGGAGAGACCCAGTACTTC. This sequence encodes CASSRYPLRGAGETQYF.

CDR3 protein: CAISITGRNTEAFF. DNA for the CDR3: TGTGCCATCAGTATCACCGGGAGGAACACTGAAGCTTTCTTT. This chain joins TRBV10-3 and TRBJ1-1; D is uncertain. The CDR3 spans 14 residues. Germline V gene lookup returns CDR1 ENHRY and CDR2 SYGVKD. V was shortened by 5 bases and J by 1 base, with 11 bases between the two germline ends.

The genes are TRBV7-2 and TRBJ1-1; D gene ambiguous. V was clipped by 1 base and J by 4 bases, with 13 bases between them. The germline gives CDR1 SGHTA, CDR2 FQGNSA. This CDR3 comprises 15 residues. The CDR3 coding sequence is TGTGCCAGCAGCTTAGGATCTGACCGGGGCACTGAAGCTTTCTTT. It codes for CASSLGSDRGTEAFF.

The J gene is TRBJ1-1, the V gene TRBV6-5; D gene ambiguous. The germline V gene encodes CDR1 MNHEY and CDR2 SVGAGI. Between the trimmed V and J ends, which lost 4 bases and 1 base, there was a span of 10 bases. The CDR3 extends over 14 amino acids. CDR3 bases: TGTGCCAGCAGTTGGAGTTCGAAGAACACTGAAGCTTTCTTT. Translating gives CASSWSSKNTEAFF.

The CDR3 nucleotides read TGTGCCAGCAGTTACTTGACTAGCGGGGGGCCCGATACGCAGTATTTT. Translation gives CASSYLTSGGPDTQYF. V usage is TRBV6-5 and J usage is TRBJ2-3; 13 positions agree with TRBD2. The V and J ends lost 1 base and 6 bases, in that order; junction bases with no gene match: 4. Germline CDR1 MNHEY, CDR2 SVGAGI. The CDR3 runs 16 residues.

This clone came up a few times. V gene TRBV7-9 combines with J gene TRBJ1-3; TRBD1 is a possible D gene (5 bases). The CDR3 has 16 residues. Trimming left V 5 bases short and J 3 bases short, with 17 bases between. Germline CDR1 is SEHNR and CDR2 is FQNEAQ (reference sequence). The CDR3 bases are TGTGCCAGCAGCCCCCCGGCGGGACCTTTTGGAAACACCATATATTTT. Translated, it gives CASSPPAGPFGNTIYF.

The chain carries TRBV7-2 and TRBJ1-5, with 7 bases fitting TRBD1. Looked up from germline, CDR1 is SGHTA and CDR2 is FQGNSA. This CDR3 is 14 amino acids long. V trimming: 1 base; J trimming: 7 bases; junction bases outside the gene matches: 4. The CDR3 DNA follows: TGTGCCAGCAGCTTAGGGCAGGGGGTCCAGCCCCAGCATTTT. Its translation: CASSLGQGVQPQHF. Together with reference TRBV7-2 and TRBJ1-5, the CDR3 gives the full variable domain: GAGVSQSPSNKVTEKGKDVELRCDPISGHTALYWYRQSLGQGLEFLIYFQGNSAPDKSGLPSDRFSAERTGGSVSTLTIQRTQQEDSAVYLCASSLGQGVQPQHFGDGTRLSIL.

This sequence joins TRBV15 and TRBJ1-3, with D hard to call. The CDR3 length is 13 residues. The germline V gene encodes CDR1 LNHNV and CDR2 YYDKDF (reference sequence). V was trimmed by 3 bases and J by 4 bases, leaving 7 bases between them. Here the CDR3 DNA reads TGTGCCACCAGCAGGGAACAGGGAAACACCATATATTTT. Amino acids: CATSREQGNTIYF.

This chain joins TRBV7-2 and TRBJ2-2; the match to TRBD1 covers 7 bases. The V gene end was trimmed by 6 bases and the J gene end by 1 base; junction bases not matched to a gene: 2. The CDR3 length is 14 residues. CDR1 is SGHTA and CDR2 is FQGNSA in the germline V gene. In nucleotides, the CDR3 is TGTGCCAGCAGGAGGACAGGGAACACCGGGGAGCTGTTTTTT. This gives the protein CASRRTGNTGELFF.

The chain uses TRBV5-4 and TRBJ1-4; 11 bases are shared with TRBD1. Germline CDR1 is SGHNT and CDR2 is YYREEE (reference sequence). Unmatched junction bases numbered 3, after V lost 0 bases and J lost 5 bases. The CDR3 is 16 residues long. The CDR3 spells CASSLAGQGANEKLFF. CDR3 DNA sequence: TGTGCCAGCAGCTTGGCCGGACAGGGGGCCAATGAAAAACTGTTTTTT.

The chain combines TRBV9 with TRBJ1-6; D gene unclear. Germline V lookup: CDR1 SGDLS, CDR2 YYNGEE. The CDR3 has 16 amino acids. Between the trimmed V and J ends, which lost 4 bases and 7 bases, there was a span of 18 bases. In DNA form, the CDR3 reads TGTGCCAGCAGCCCACGACACGTTCCGGGGAATTCACCCCTCCACTTT. It encodes CASSPRHVPGNSPLHF.

The rearrangement joins TRBV5-8 to TRBJ2-5; the match to TRBD2 covers 16 bases. V was pared by 4 bases and J by 3 bases, with 9 bases of the junction left unmatched. In germline, CDR1 is SGHTS, CDR2 YDEGEE. This CDR3 region has 18 residues. CDR3 region: CASSPGTSGGAPEETQYF. The CDR3 nucleotides are TGTGCCAGCAGCCCCGGGACTAGCGGGGGGGCGCCCGAAGAGACCCAGTACTTC.

This clone has just one count. The germline gene is not matched at one end of the junction; a read error may be the cause. The chain carries TRBV14 and TRBJ2-1; D remains ambiguous. Per the germline V gene, CDR1 is SGHDN and CDR2 is FVKESK. The CDR3 has 16 amino acids. CDR3 nucleotides: TGTGCCAGCAGCCAAGATATCTGGAGCTCCTACAATGGGCAGTTCTTC. This gives the protein CASSQDIWSSYNGQFF.

The rearrangement uses TRBV29-1 and TRBJ2-1; D might be TRBD1 (6 bases). Germline CDR1 is SQVTM and CDR2 is ANQGSEA. The ends were cut back, 7 bases at V and 5 bases at J, with 15 bases in the middle. The CDR3 runs to 13 residues. For the CDR3, the DNA is TGCAGCGGGACCGGGACACTAAACAATGAGCAGTTCTTC. Translated: CSGTGTLNNEQFF.

The chain combines TRBV10-1 with TRBJ2-1, with TRBD2 matching over 9 bases. The germline V gene has CDR1 WNHNN and CDR2 SYGVQD (reference sequence). J was trimmed by 6 bases and V by 3 bases; bases with no gene match: 6. There are 15 residues in the CDR3. The CDR3 sequence is CASSDRGGALNEQFF. DNA of the CDR3: TGCGCCAGCAGTGATCGCGGGGGGGCTCTCAATGAGCAGTTCTTC.

This chain uses TRBV6-6 with TRBJ2-7; D not resolved. Trimming pared 7 bases from V and 3 bases from J, leaving 10 bases between. Per the germline V gene, CDR1 is MNHNY and CDR2 is SVGAGI (reference sequence). This CDR3 has 12 residues. The CDR3 here is CASNPPGYEQYF. For the CDR3, the DNA is TGTGCCAGCAATCCGCCAGGCTACGAGCAGTACTTC.